Presented here are 18 T cell receptor beta chains from one specimen sequenced in a study of T cell responses to AZD1222 COVID-19 vaccine (dated by TCRdb to about 2021). The method was the immunoSEQ multiplex PCR assay. TCRdb limited this immuneACCESS table to in-frame rearrangements with V and J called. A share of clones is missing; checked studies link under half to unresolved V genes, and the rest is unexplained. The sample yields 72,000 or so clones; 89% were counted once. Together, the top ten hold around 30% of the sample. The meaning of the sample's time point label: about 28 days (+/-7) after the second vaccine dose. The source was peripheral blood, collected 28 days after the second AZD1222 dose. The receptors here all came from an adult who received the AZD1222 COVID-19 vaccine.

V gene TRBV7-2 combines with J gene TRBJ2-7; 9 bases map to TRBD1. Per germline, CDR1 SGHTA and CDR2 FQGNSA. The CDR3 is made up of 14 amino acids. The ends lost 6 bases at V and 2 bases at J; junction bases unmatched: 5. The CDR3 sequence is CASSWGQGPYEQYF. The CDR3 DNA reads TGTGCCAGCAGTTGGGGACAGGGCCCCTACGAGCAGTACTTC.

This clone was detected only a few times. The J gene is TRBJ1-1, the V gene TRBV2, with D uncertain. V shed 2 bases and J shed 0 bases, with 7 bases lying between them. Germline CDR1 and CDR2: SNHLY and FYNNEI. The CDR3 spans 14 residues. The CDR3 loop is CASSERFVNTEAFF. The CDR3 region has the DNA TGTGCCAGCAGTGAACGTTTCGTGAACACTGAAGCTTTCTTT.

This clone has only a few counts. This chain joins TRBV24-1 and TRBJ2-1; D not resolved. Germline-derived CDR1 and CDR2 are KGHDR and SFDVKD. Between the trimmed V and J ends, which lost 3 bases and 5 bases, there was a span of 10 bases. The CDR3 sequence is 14 residues long. The CDR3 here is CATSDTRLHNEQFF. Written as DNA, the CDR3 is TGTGCCACCAGTGATACACGGCTTCACAATGAGCAGTTCTTC.

This sequence joins TRBV19 and TRBJ1-2, with D maybe TRBD1 (5 bases). Trimming left V 6 bases short and J 5 bases short, with 10 bases between. The CDR3 has 12 amino acids. Germline V lookup: CDR1 LNHDA, CDR2 SQIVND (reference sequence). Written as DNA, the CDR3 is TGTGCCAGTAGCACAGACAGTTATGGCTACACCTTC. The encoded protein is CASSTDSYGYTF. The complete variable domain, with remaining parts taken from reference TRBV19 and TRBJ1-2, reads DGGITQSPKYLFRKEGQNVTLSCEQNLNHDAMYWYRQDPGQGLRLIYYSQIVNDFQKGDIAEGYSVSREKKESFPLTVTSAQKNPTAFYLCASSTDSYGYTFGSGTRLTVV.

This clone showed up just a few times. The gene calls are TRBV5-1 and TRBJ2-3; D is unclear. Germline loops: CDR1 SGHRS, CDR2 YFSETQ. This CDR3 has 14 residues. V dropped 1 base and J dropped 3 bases, with 9 bases sitting between them. CDR3 sequence: CASSLREPTDTQYF. DNA for the CDR3: TGCGCCAGCAGCTTGCGTGAGCCAACAGATACGCAGTATTTT.

The V gene is TRBV28, the J gene TRBJ2-2; D is possibly TRBD2 (6 bases). V was cut by 7 bases and J by 4 bases, with 13 bases left in between. This CDR3 has 14 amino acids. Germline CDR1 and CDR2: MDHEN and SYDVKM. CDR3 bases: TGTGCCAGCACGTGGAGGGGCTCCACCGGGGAGCTGTTTTTT. It specifies CASTWRGSTGELFF. Based on the CDR3 plus reference TRBV28 and TRBJ2-2, the full variable domain is DVKVTQSSRYLVKRTGEKVFLECVQDMDHENMFWYRQDPGLGLRLIYFSYDVKMKEKGDIPEGYSVSREKKERFSLILESASTNQTSMYLCASTWRGSTGELFFGEGSRLTVL.

The chain joins TRBV18 to TRBJ1-3; possible D gene TRBD1, 6 bases. Looked up from germline, CDR1 is KGHSH and CDR2 is LQKENI. Trimming removed 3 bases from V and 3 bases from J, with 18 bases in between. The CDR3 runs 17 residues. The CDR3 region is CASSPQDSLDGGNTIYF. The CDR3 bases are TGTGCCAGCTCACCCCAGGACAGTTTGGACGGTGGAAACACCATATATTTT.

This chain uses TRBV9 with TRBJ1-4, with 9 nucleotides matching TRBD1. V gave up 0 bases and J gave up 8 bases; unmatched junction bases: 5. This CDR3 spans 15 amino acids. Germline CDR1 SGDLS, CDR2 YYNGEE. The CDR3 nucleotides are TGTGCCAGCAGCGTAGGACAGGGGGTGGAGGAAAAACTGTTTTTT. It encodes CASSVGQGVEEKLFF. The variable domain in full, with the rest retrieved from reference TRBV9 and TRBJ1-4, is DSGVTQTPKHLITATGQRVTLRCSPRSGDLSVYWYQQSLDQGLQFLIQYYNGEERAKGNILERFSAQQFPDLHSELNLSSLELGDSALYFCASSVGQGVEEKLFFGSGTQLSVL.

This clone appeared once. This rearrangement joins TRBV7-2 to TRBJ2-7, with 11 bases that match TRBD2. Germline V gene lookup returns CDR1 SGHTA and CDR2 FQGNSA. V trimming: 2 bases; J trimming: 6 bases; junction bases outside the gene matches: 6. The CDR3 extends over 15 amino acids. The CDR3 spells CASSLYLAGGGEQYF. In DNA, the CDR3 is TGTGCCAGCAGCTTATACTTAGCGGGAGGGGGCGAGCAGTACTTC. The full variable domain, its missing parts supplied by reference TRBV7-2 and TRBJ2-7, is GAGVSQSPSNKVTEKGKDVELRCDPISGHTALYWYRQSLGQGLEFLIYFQGNSAPDKSGLPSDRFSAERTGGSVSTLTIQRTQQEDSAVYLCASSLYLAGGGEQYFGPGTRLTVT.

This sequence joins TRBV5-1 and TRBJ1-1; the D gene is possibly TRBD1 (5 bases). With 5 bases removed from V and 2 bases from J, the gap between germline ends came to 10 bases. The germline V gene encodes CDR1 SGHRS and CDR2 YFSETQ. CDR3 size: 13 residues. CDR3 amino acids: CASSGTDNTEAFF. CDR3 bases: TGCGCCAGCAGTGGGACCGACAACACTGAAGCTTTCTTT.

The chain has TRBV5-1 and TRBJ2-5, with D perhaps given as TRBD1 or TRBD2 (6 bases each). V lost 4 bases, J lost 5 bases, and 21 bases lay in between. Germline V gene data show CDR1 as SGHRS and CDR2 as YFSETQ. This CDR3 region has 16 residues. CDR3 region: CASSPQGTLKGETQYF. CDR3 bases: TGCGCCAGCAGCCCGCAGGGGACTCTAAAAGGGGAGACCCAGTACTTC.

The gene calls are TRBV20-1 and TRBJ1-1, with a tentative D call TRBD1 (5 bases). The CDR3 has 11 amino acids. Per germline, CDR1 DFQATT and CDR2 SNEGSKA (reference sequence). Between the trimmed V and J ends, which lost 5 bases and 8 bases, there was a span of 12 bases. The CDR3 loop is CSAHGALEAFF. The CDR3 nucleotides read TGCAGTGCTCACGGGGCCCTCGAAGCTTTCTTT.

This sequence joins TRBV6-1 and TRBJ1-5; 7 bases line up with TRBD1. The trim removed 4 bases at V and 2 bases at J, leaving 8 bases unmatched. CDR1 MNHNS and CDR2 SASEGT come from the germline V gene. The CDR3 runs to 16 residues. This CDR3 is CASSGTGFKGNQPQHF. The CDR3 DNA is TGTGCCAGCAGTGGGACAGGTTTTAAGGGCAATCAGCCCCAGCATTTT.

J is TRBJ2-3 and V is TRBV2; D not certain. Per germline, CDR1 SNHLY and CDR2 FYNNEI. The V gene lost 6 bases and the J gene lost 5 bases, with 9 bases spanning the gap. CDR3 length: 12 residues. For the CDR3, the DNA is TGTGCCAGCAGGGGCGTTGGAGATACGCAGTATTTT. Its translation is CASRGVGDTQYF. The variable domain in full, completed from reference TRBV2 and TRBJ2-3, reads EPEVTQTPSHQVTQMGQEVILRCVPISNHLYFYWYRQILGQKVEFLVSFYNNEISEKSEIFDDQFSVERPDGSNFTLKIRSTKLEDSAMYFCASRGVGDTQYFGPGTRLTVL.

The rearrangement uses TRBV27 and TRBJ1-2; no clear D gene. This CDR3 contains 15 residues. With 5 bases removed from V and 0 bases from J, the gap between germline ends came to 13 bases. Germline V gene lookup returns CDR1 MNHEY and CDR2 SMNVEV (reference sequence). DNA of the CDR3: TGTGCCAGCAGTGGCCGCGGCCGAGCTAACTATGGCTACACCTTC. This gives the protein CASSGRGRANYGYTF.

The gene calls are TRBV28 and TRBJ2-7, with 13 bases lining up with TRBD2. Germline CDR1 MDHEN, CDR2 SYDVKM. Trimming cost V 5 bases and J 1 base; bases outside gene matches: 8. The CDR3 loop spans 17 amino acids. DNA for the CDR3: TGTGCCAGCAGTGCAAGACTAGCGGGAGGCGGTTCCTACGAGCAGTACTTC. It codes for CASSARLAGGGSYEQYF.

The chain links TRBV2 to TRBJ1-1; D is unclear. The germline V and J ends were trimmed by 0 bases and 5 bases, with 16 bases remaining between them. In germline, CDR1 is SNHLY, CDR2 FYNNEI. The CDR3 sequence is 16 residues long. The CDR3 region has the DNA TGTGCCAGCAGTGAAGCTCGGCCACAGTTAAGTACTGAAGCTTTCTTT. Its protein is CASSEARPQLSTEAFF.

The V and J genes are TRBV24-1 and TRBJ2-1; unclear D gene. This CDR3 contains 13 residues. Trimming removed 3 bases from V and 3 bases from J, with 5 bases in between. Per germline, CDR1 KGHDR and CDR2 SFDVKD. The CDR3 region has the DNA TGTGCCACCAGTGATCCGTTCTACAATGAGCAGTTCTTC. Encoded protein: CATSDPFYNEQFF.